These 28 T cell receptor beta chains came from one sample sequenced in a study of technical replicates of blood from four donors. The table came from immunoSEQ multiplex PCR; TCRdb's copy has only in-frame clones and leaves some out. The sample yields 75,000 to 95,000 clones, about 90% seen once. The specimen sequenced was T cells isolated from PBMCs. All receptors come from a human donor in good health.

This chain joins TRBV5-6 and TRBJ2-7; TRBD2 aligns across 7 bases. The germline V gene encodes CDR1 SGHDT and CDR2 YYEEEE. V was clipped by 2 bases and J by 0 bases; unmatched bases: 14. The CDR3 totals 18 residues. As DNA, the CDR3 is TGTGCCAGCAGCTTTTTCCTATTCCCCGCTAGCGGCTCCTACGAGCAGTACTTC. As protein: CASSFFLFPASGSYEQYF.

The V gene is TRBV5-1, the J gene TRBJ1-1; D gene uncertain. The CDR3 sequence is 16 residues long. Germline CDR1 SGHRS, CDR2 YFSETQ. Trimming removed 3 bases at V and 2 bases at J, with 17 bases between. DNA for the CDR3: TGCGCCAGCAGCTCGGCGGGGATTTGGGTCAACACTGAAGCTTTCTTT. It specifies CASSSAGIWVNTEAFF.

V gene TRBV5-1 combines with J gene TRBJ2-3, with D tentatively TRBD1 (6 bases). Germline V CDR1 and CDR2: SGHRS, YFSETQ. Trimming left V 7 bases short and J 3 bases short, with 15 bases between. This CDR3 is built from 14 residues. In nucleotides, the CDR3 is TGCGCCAGCCAAACACAGGGATCTACAGATACGCAGTATTTT. Its translation is CASQTQGSTDTQYF.

The CDR3 here is CASSRSATGGTGELFF. The CDR3 bases are TGTGCCAGCAGTCGGTCGGCGACAGGGGGGACCGGGGAGCTGTTTTTT. The chain uses TRBV2 and TRBJ2-2, with 9 bases identical to TRBD1. With V trimmed by 5 bases and J by 5 bases, 9 bases remained unmatched. Per germline, CDR1 SNHLY and CDR2 FYNNEI. This CDR3 contains 16 residues. Drawing the rest from reference TRBV2 and TRBJ2-2, the complete variable domain is EPEVTQTPSHQVTQMGQEVILRCVPISNHLYFYWYRQILGQKVEFLVSFYNNEISEKSEIFDDQFSVERPDGSNFTLKIRSTKLEDSAMYFCASSRSATGGTGELFFGEGSRLTVL.

The rearrangement joins TRBV6-5 to TRBJ2-5, with a weak D call TRBD2 (5 bases). Trimming removed 6 bases at V and 5 bases at J, with 19 bases between. Looked up from germline, CDR1 is MNHEY and CDR2 is SVGAGI. The CDR3 sequence is 15 residues long. Written as DNA, the CDR3 is TGTGCCAGCAGAGACCTTTTAGGGAGAGGTGAGACCCAGTACTTC. It is translated as CASRDLLGRGETQYF.

The chain carries TRBV5-1 and TRBJ2-7; TRBD1 matches at 9 bases. Germline CDR1 reads SGHRS; CDR2 reads YFSETQ. Trimming removed 4 bases from V and 3 bases from J; junction bases left unmatched: 2. The CDR3 has 13 amino acids. The CDR3 nucleotides are TGCGCCAGCAGCCGGACAGGGGTCTACGAGCAGTACTTC. Protein: CASSRTGVYEQYF.

The chain has TRBV29-1 and TRBJ2-3, with TRBD2 as a possible D gene (5 bases). Trimming removed 7 bases at V and 1 base at J, with 21 bases between. CDR3 length equals 16 residues. Germline V gives CDR1 SQVTM, CDR2 ANQGSEA. The DNA for the CDR3 is TGCAGCGCTGTGCCCCCCGAGGGAGAGGGCACAGATACGCAGTATTTT. Residues: CSAVPPEGEGTDTQYF.

V usage is TRBV12-5 and J usage is TRBJ1-5; perhaps TRBD1 as D (6 bases). The CDR3 totals 18 residues. Germline CDR1 LGHNT, CDR2 FRNRAP. The ends were cut back, 3 bases at V and 2 bases at J, with 20 bases in the middle. The CDR3: CASGFGGGPGGRNQPQHF. In DNA, the CDR3 is TGTGCTAGTGGTTTCGGGGGGGGGCCCGGGGGACGCAATCAGCCCCAGCATTTT.

The chain uses TRBV11-2 and TRBJ1-1; D might be TRBD1 (6 bases). This CDR3 has 14 residues. Trimming pared 2 bases from V and 8 bases from J, leaving 15 bases between. Germline V lookup: CDR1 SGHAT, CDR2 FQNNGV. As DNA, the CDR3 is TGTGCCAGCAGCTTATGGCTCATGGGGACAGAAGCTTTCTTT. It is translated as CASSLWLMGTEAFF.

V usage is TRBV6-4 and J usage is TRBJ2-1; perhaps TRBD1 as D (6 bases). V was pared by 1 base and J by 5 bases, with 15 bases between. Per the germline V gene, CDR1 is MRHNA and CDR2 is SNTAGT. This CDR3 is built from 16 residues. In DNA, the CDR3 is TGTGCCAGCAGTGACTGGGGACAAGGGAGTAACAATGAGCAGTTCTTC. It translates to CASSDWGQGSNNEQFF.

The chain joins TRBV11-2 to TRBJ2-1, with TRBD2 matching over 10 bases. J lost 2 bases, V lost 2 bases, and 3 bases had no gene match. CDR3 size: 16 residues. Germline lookup yields CDR1 SGHAT and CDR2 FQNNGV. The CDR3 region is CASSLTGTSAYNEQFF. Written as DNA, the CDR3 is TGTGCCAGCAGCTTAACCGGGACTAGCGCCTACAATGAGCAGTTCTTC.

The rearrangement links TRBV28 to TRBJ1-3, with D possibly being TRBD1 (6 bases). This CDR3 region has 14 residues. Trimming shortened V by 6 bases and J by 10 bases, and 19 bases separated the two germline ends. The germline V gene encodes CDR1 MDHEN and CDR2 SYDVKM. CDR3 DNA: TGTGCCAGCAGGACAGGAGCTCTGGAAACAACCATATATTTT. Translation: CASRTGALETTIYF.

J is TRBJ1-1 and V is TRBV28, with 7 bases that match TRBD1. CDR1 MDHEN and CDR2 SYDVKM come from the germline V gene. The CDR3 runs 14 residues. J lost 9 bases, V lost 2 bases, and 9 bases had no gene match. CDR3 nucleotide sequence: TGTGCCAGCAGTTTAGCGGACAGGAAAATGAAAGCTTTCTTT. This translates into CASSLADRKMKAFF.

The chain has TRBV28 and TRBJ2-4, with TRBD2 matching 7 bases. CDR3 length: 16 residues. The germline gives CDR1 MDHEN, CDR2 SYDVKM. Unmatched junction bases numbered 5, after V lost 3 bases and J lost 0 bases. The CDR3 DNA is TGTGCCAGCAGTTTCGCTAGCGGAGAAGCCAAAAACATTCAGTACTTC. Its translation: CASSFASGEAKNIQYF. Looking up the rest from reference TRBV28 and TRBJ2-4 gives the full variable domain: DVKVTQSSRYLVKRTGEKVFLECVQDMDHENMFWYRQDPGLGLRLIYFSYDVKMKEKGDIPEGYSVSREKKERFSLILESASTNQTSMYLCASSFASGEAKNIQYFGAGTRLSVL.

This rearrangement joins TRBV15 to TRBJ2-3; TRBD2 matches at 9 bases. The germline CDR1 and CDR2 sequences are LNHNV and YYDKDF (reference sequence). This CDR3 is 16 amino acids long. The J segment lost 2 bases and the V segment lost 0 bases, leaving 3 bases of the junction unmatched. The CDR3 DNA is TGTGCCACCAGCAGAGATTGGACTAGCGTCACAGATACGCAGTATTTT. Its translation is CATSRDWTSVTDTQYF.

V is TRBV19 and J is TRBJ2-6; 7 bases match TRBD1. V was clipped by 10 bases and J by 1 base; unmatched bases: 13. Germline assignment: CDR1 LNHDA and CDR2 SQIVND (reference sequence). The CDR3 contains 17 residues. Here the CDR3 DNA reads TGTGCCACCATTTCCCGGGACAGTGTATCTGGGGCCAACGTCCTGACTTTC. This codes for CATISRDSVSGANVLTF.

The chain combines TRBV27 with TRBJ2-2; TRBD1 matches 10 bases. CDR3 length equals 17 residues. The trim removed 4 bases at V and 9 bases at J, leaving 14 bases unmatched. CDR1 and CDR2 from the germline V gene are MNHEY and SMNVEV (reference sequence). This chain's CDR3 is CASSSVTGTGVKWELFF. The DNA of the CDR3 is TGTGCCAGCAGTTCCGTCACCGGGACAGGGGTAAAGTGGGAGCTGTTTTTT.

The chain's CDR3 is CSVGQSGGAVDNEQFF. Here the CDR3 DNA reads TGCAGCGTTGGACAGTCGGGAGGGGCGGTTGACAATGAGCAGTTCTTC. V usage is TRBV29-1 and J usage is TRBJ2-1, with 8 positions matching TRBD2. V lost 4 bases and J lost 5; bases outside the gene matches: 13. Germline CDR1 is SQVTM and CDR2 is ANQGSEA. The CDR3 is made up of 16 amino acids.

The chain couples TRBV7-6 to TRBJ2-2; no clear D. This CDR3 comprises 17 residues. Germline assignment: CDR1 SGHVS and CDR2 FNYEAQ. V lost 0 bases to trimming and J lost 2 bases, with 13 bases between them. CDR3: CASSLAIQSGNTGELFF. CDR3 sequence (DNA): TGTGCCAGCAGCTTAGCTATCCAGTCGGGTAACACCGGGGAGCTGTTTTTT.

This clone was seen a single time. The V and J genes are TRBV27 and TRBJ1-1; D call uncertain. CDR3 length: 14 amino acids. With 2 bases removed from V and 4 bases from J, the gap between germline ends came to 11 bases. The germline gives CDR1 MNHEY, CDR2 SMNVEV (reference sequence). DNA of the CDR3: TGTGCCAGCAGTTTAAAAGGGCGGGTCACTGAAGCTTTCTTT. Amino acid sequence: CASSLKGRVTEAFF.

The chain is built from TRBV7-6 and TRBJ1-1; D call uncertain. CDR3 length: 13 amino acids. V was trimmed by 5 bases and J by 3 bases, leaving 10 bases between them. Germline V gene lookup returns CDR1 SGHVS and CDR2 FNYEAQ. The CDR3 DNA sequence: TGTGCCAGCAGCGATCGAACGGACACTGAAGCTTTCTTT. Protein sequence: CASSDRTDTEAFF.

The J gene is TRBJ2-2, the V gene TRBV5-6; perhaps TRBD1 as D (6 bases). CDR3 length equals 17 residues. Germline loops: CDR1 SGHDT, CDR2 YYEEEE. V was clipped by 2 bases and J by 3 bases, with 17 bases between them. CDR3 sequence: CASSFGGRGVDTGELFF. The CDR3 nucleotides are TGTGCCAGCAGCTTTGGGGGCCGAGGTGTGGACACCGGGGAGCTGTTTTTT.

This clone is a singleton in its sample. The CDR3 is CASSQDPTGPTYEQYF. CDR3 nucleotide sequence: TGCGCCAGCAGCCAAGATCCGACAGGACCAACCTACGAGCAGTACTTC. The chain uses TRBV4-1 and TRBJ2-7, with D possibly TRBD1 on 6 matching bases. Germline values: CDR1 MGHRA, CDR2 YSYEKL. V was pared by 0 bases and J by 2 bases, with 14 bases between. This CDR3 is 16 amino acids long.

This clone has just one count. Other DNA sequences in the same sample also yield this CDR3. The chain is built from TRBV2 and TRBJ2-7, with 8 positions matching TRBD1. This CDR3 contains 13 residues. Looked up from germline, CDR1 is SNHLY and CDR2 is FYNNEI. J lost 4 bases, V lost 4 bases, and 3 bases had no gene match. The CDR3 reads CASSVNRGYEQYF. CDR3 sequence (DNA): TGTGCCAGCAGTGTCAACAGGGGGTACGAGCAGTACTTC.

The chain is built from TRBV19 and TRBJ2-3; the D gene is possibly TRBD2 (5 bases). CDR3 length: 14 residues. V was clipped by 1 base and J by 0 bases, with 5 bases between them. Germline V CDR1 and CDR2: LNHDA, SQIVND (reference sequence). The chain's CDR3 is CASSIVASTDTQYF. As DNA, the CDR3 is TGTGCCAGTAGTATAGTAGCGAGCACAGATACGCAGTATTTT. The complete variable domain, with remaining parts taken from reference TRBV19 and TRBJ2-3, reads DGGITQSPKYLFRKEGQNVTLSCEQNLNHDAMYWYRQDPGQGLRLIYYSQIVNDFQKGDIAEGYSVSREKKESFPLTVTSAQKNPTAFYLCASSIVASTDTQYFGPGTRLTVL.

This clone was observed a single time. The chain carries TRBV5-1 and TRBJ2-1; 10 bases fit TRBD1. V shed 6 bases, J shed 6 bases, and the junction held 12 bases outside the gene matches. The CDR3 has 16 residues. Germline CDR1 reads SGHRS; CDR2 reads YFSETQ. CDR3 sequence: CASTWGPDRGLNEQFF. The CDR3 DNA reads as TGCGCCAGCACCTGGGGACCTGACAGGGGGCTCAATGAGCAGTTCTTC.

The chain links TRBV7-3 to TRBJ2-1; 8 positions agree with TRBD2. The CDR3 contains 15 residues. The germline V gene has CDR1 SGHTA and CDR2 FQGTGA. V lost 6 bases, J lost 6 bases, and 10 bases stayed unmatched. Written as DNA, the CDR3 is TGTGCCAGCAGTACTACGGGGGGGGTCCTCAATGAGCAGTTCTTC. It translates to CASSTTGGVLNEQFF. Together with reference TRBV7-3 and TRBJ2-1, the CDR3 gives the full variable domain: GAGVSQTPSNKVTEKGKYVELRCDPISGHTALYWYRQSLGQGPEFLIYFQGTGAADDSGLPNDRFFAVRPEGSVSTLKIQRTERGDSAVYLCASSTTGGVLNEQFFGPGTRLTVL.

J is TRBJ2-5 and V is TRBV5-4; 7 bases map to TRBD2. After removal of 3 bases from V and 1 base from J, the junction contained 9 bases not matched to a gene. Germline CDR1 SGHNT, CDR2 YYREEE (reference sequence). This CDR3 has 16 residues. The CDR3 DNA reads TGTGCCAGCAGCTCGGGAGGCGTATCGGGCCAAGAGACCCAGTACTTC. It yields the protein CASSSGGVSGQETQYF.